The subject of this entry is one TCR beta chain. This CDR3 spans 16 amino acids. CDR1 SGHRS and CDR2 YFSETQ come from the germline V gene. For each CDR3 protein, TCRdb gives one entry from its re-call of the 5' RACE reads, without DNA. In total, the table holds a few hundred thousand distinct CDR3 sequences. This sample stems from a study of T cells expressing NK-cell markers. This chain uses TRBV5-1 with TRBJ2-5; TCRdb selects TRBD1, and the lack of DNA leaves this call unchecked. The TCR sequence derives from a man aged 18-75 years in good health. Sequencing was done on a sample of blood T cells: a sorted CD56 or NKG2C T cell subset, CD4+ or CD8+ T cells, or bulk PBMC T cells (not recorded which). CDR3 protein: CASSLRPGPGWETQYF. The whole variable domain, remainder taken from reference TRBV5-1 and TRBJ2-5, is KAGVTQTPRYLIKTRGQQVTLSCSPISGHRSVSWYQQTPGQGLQFLFEYFSETQRNKGNFPGRFSGRQFSNSRSEMNVSTLELGDSALYLCASSLRPGPGWETQYFGPGTRLLVL.